The 21 T cell receptor beta chains in this list originate from one sample, sequenced in a study of PD-L1 blockade in urothelial cancer. The time point: pretreatment peripheral blood. TCRdb's copy holds only in-frame clones and misses some; the assay was immunoSEQ multiplex PCR. The data hold about 79,000 clones, with approximately 86% observed a single time. The input for sequencing was PBMCs, taken around atezolizumab (anti-PD-L1) treatment. Receptors originate from a man aged 60-69 years with urothelial cancer.

The chain couples TRBV12-5 to TRBJ2-3; 8 positions agree with TRBD2. This CDR3 spans 20 amino acids. Germline V gene data show CDR1 as LGHNT and CDR2 as FRNRAP. V trimming: 0 bases; J trimming: 2 bases; junction bases outside the gene matches: 16. The CDR3 here is CASGLVATDGSGKHTDTQYF. In DNA form, the CDR3 reads TGTGCTAGTGGTTTGGTTGCCACTGACGGTAGCGGGAAACACACAGATACGCAGTATTTT. Full variable domain (remainder filled in from reference TRBV12-5 and TRBJ2-3): DARVTQTPRHKVTEMGQEVTMRCQPILGHNTVFWYRQTMMQGLELLAYFRNRAPLDDSGMPKDRFSAEMPDATLATLKIQPSEPRDSAVYFCASGLVATDGSGKHTDTQYFGPGTRLTVL.

This clone was observed a few times. This chain connects TRBV7-9 to TRBJ2-3; 9 nucleotides line up with TRBD2. CDR3 size: 17 residues. Unmatched junction bases numbered 14, after V lost 5 bases and J lost 5 bases. CDR1 SEHNR and CDR2 FQNEAQ come from the germline V gene (reference sequence). CDR3 sequence reads: CASSPRRSSGARDTQYF. The CDR3 coding sequence is TGTGCCAGCAGCCCTAGGAGGTCTAGCGGGGCCAGAGATACGCAGTATTTT.

This sequence joins TRBV7-3 and TRBJ2-7, with D maybe TRBD2 (7 bases). Germline-derived CDR1 and CDR2 are SGHTA and FQGTGA. The CDR3 runs 15 residues. The V end was cut by 1 base, the J end by 2 bases, with 12 bases between. The CDR3 sequence is CASSLKGGRTYEQYF. In DNA form, the CDR3 reads TGTGCCAGCAGCTTAAAGGGGGGGAGAACCTACGAGCAGTACTTC. The whole variable domain, filled in from reference TRBV7-3 and TRBJ2-7, reads GAGVSQTPSNKVTEKGKYVELRCDPISGHTALYWYRQSLGQGPEFLIYFQGTGAADDSGLPNDRFFAVRPEGSVSTLKIQRTERGDSAVYLCASSLKGGRTYEQYFGPGTRLTVT.

The V and J genes are TRBV7-9 and TRBJ2-5; 7 bases are a match to TRBD2. CDR3 length equals 14 residues. CDR1 and CDR2 (germline): SEHNR, FQNEAQ (reference sequence). V lost 4 bases, J lost 2 bases, and 4 bases stayed unmatched. The DNA of the CDR3 is TGTGCCAGCAGCTACCTAGCGGAACAAGAGACCCAGTACTTC. It encodes CASSYLAEQETQYF.

Comment on this clone: At one end the junction does not follow the germline gene, possibly because of a read error. The V gene is TRBV4-2, the J gene TRBJ1-3, with D unclear. Germline V gene lookup returns CDR1 LGHNA and CDR2 YNFKEQ. The CDR3 sequence is 15 residues long. The CDR3 coding sequence is TGTGCCAGCACCCAAGGTCTCACTCCTGGAAACACCATATATTTT. It codes for CASTQGLTPGNTIYF.

CDR3 sequence (DNA): TGTGCCAGCAGCTTGAGTTTGGGGCAGAACTACGAGCAGTACTTC. It yields the protein CASSLSLGQNYEQYF. The rearrangement uses TRBV5-5 and TRBJ2-7; D might be TRBD1 (5 bases). V was pared by 1 base and J by 3 bases, with 14 bases between. Germline CDR1 and CDR2: SGHKS and YYEKEE (reference sequence). CDR3 size: 15 residues. The variable domain in full, completed from reference TRBV5-5 and TRBJ2-7, reads DAGVTQSPTHLIKTRGQQVTLRCSPISGHKSVSWYQQVLGQGPQFIFQYYEKEERGRGNFPDRFSARQFPNYSSELNVNALLLGDSALYLCASSLSLGQNYEQYFGPGTRLTVT.

The rearrangement links TRBV11-3 to TRBJ2-5; 9 bases match TRBD2. Germline V gene lookup returns CDR1 SGHNT and CDR2 YENEEA. The CDR3 length is 18 residues. With V trimmed by 1 base and J by 2 bases, 11 bases remained unmatched. CDR3 residues: CASSLGGGSGGFQETQYF. The CDR3 DNA follows: TGTGCCAGCAGCTTAGGCGGGGGTAGCGGGGGCTTTCAAGAGACCCAGTACTTC.

A single count supports this clone. Mismatch with germline at one junction end may stem from a read error. The chain has TRBV2 and TRBJ1-5; the D gene is possibly TRBD1 (5 bases). The CDR3 is 15 amino acids. The germline CDR1 and CDR2 sequences are SNHLY and FYNNEI. CDR3 amino acids: CTSSGTVDSNQPQHF. The CDR3 nucleotides read TGTACCAGCAGCGGGACTGTCGATAGCAATCAGCCCCAGCATTTT.

The rearrangement joins TRBV18 to TRBJ2-4, with 9 bases matching TRBD1. The ends lost 3 bases at V and 8 bases at J; junction bases unmatched: 11. Germline CDR1 is KGHSH and CDR2 is LQKENI. The length of the CDR3 is 16 residues. CDR3 loop: CASSPGTGLRRDIQYF. The CDR3, as DNA: TGTGCCAGCTCACCTGGGACAGGGTTGAGAAGGGACATTCAGTACTTC.

The gene calls are TRBV9 and TRBJ2-3; TRBD2 is a possible D gene (6 bases). Deletions cut 2 bases from V and 5 bases from J, with 12 bases between. The CDR3 totals 14 residues. Germline CDR1 SGDLS, CDR2 YYNGEE. CDR3 sequence (DNA): TGTGCCAGCAGCGTTAGCGGTAAATTAGATACGCAGTATTTT. Translated, it gives CASSVSGKLDTQYF.

This clone was recorded a few times. V gene TRBV9 combines with J gene TRBJ1-2, with TRBD1 identical over 7 bases. CDR3 length: 15 amino acids. Germline V CDR1 and CDR2: SGDLS, YYNGEE. J was trimmed by 4 bases and V by 4 bases; bases with no gene match: 10. The CDR3, as DNA: TGTGCCAGCAGCTCAGGGACAGCCTTCTCCTATGGCTACACCTTC. Protein: CASSSGTAFSYGYTF.

V gene TRBV9 combines with J gene TRBJ2-6; 8 bases line up with TRBD2. Germline lookup yields CDR1 SGDLS and CDR2 YYNGEE. The length of the CDR3 is 15 residues. After removal of 2 bases from V and 3 bases from J, the junction contained 1 base not matched to a gene. This chain's CDR3 is CASSVAGGGANVLTF. The CDR3 nucleotides are TGTGCCAGCAGCGTCGCGGGGGGTGGGGCCAACGTCCTGACTTTC. The full variable domain, completed using reference TRBV9 and TRBJ2-6, is DSGVTQTPKHLITATGQRVTLRCSPRSGDLSVYWYQQSLDQGLQFLIQYYNGEERAKGNILERFSAQQFPDLHSELNLSSLELGDSALYFCASSVAGGGANVLTFGAGSRLTVL.

The chain has TRBV11-3 and TRBJ2-3, with 8 bases lining up with TRBD2. The germline gives CDR1 SGHNT, CDR2 YENEEA. The trim removed 6 bases at V and 4 bases at J, leaving 9 bases unmatched. This CDR3 has 15 amino acids. This CDR3 reads CASSRGSGGADTQYF. Here the CDR3 DNA reads TGTGCCAGCAGTAGGGGGAGCGGGGGAGCAGATACGCAGTATTTT.

This sequence joins TRBV6-1 and TRBJ2-7; D gene unclear. Germline V gene sequence: CDR1 MNHNS, CDR2 SASEGT. CDR3 length: 15 residues. Trimming shortened V by 0 bases and J by 2 bases, and 11 bases separated the two germline ends. CDR3 loop: CASSEAAQKTYEQYF. The CDR3 DNA is TGTGCCAGCAGTGAAGCGGCCCAGAAGACCTACGAGCAGTACTTC.

This chain connects TRBV5-6 to TRBJ1-1; TRBD1 matches 7 bases. This CDR3 contains 14 residues. The V segment lost 4 bases and the J segment 0 bases; nucleotides outside the gene matches: 3. CDR1 is SGHDT and CDR2 is YYEEEE in the germline V gene. CDR3 nucleotides: TGTGCCAGCAGCCGAAGGGGGCTGAACACTGAAGCTTTCTTT. Translation: CASSRRGLNTEAFF.

The chain combines TRBV19 with TRBJ2-6; possible D gene TRBD2, 5 bases. With 3 bases removed from V and 0 bases from J, the gap between germline ends came to 12 bases. The CDR3 extends over 17 amino acids. Germline-derived CDR1 and CDR2 are LNHDA and SQIVND (reference sequence). CDR3 loop: CASSMIAGGSGANVLTF. CDR3 coding DNA: TGTGCCAGTAGTATGATAGCAGGAGGCTCTGGGGCCAACGTCCTGACTTTC. The variable domain in full, completed from reference TRBV19 and TRBJ2-6, reads DGGITQSPKYLFRKEGQNVTLSCEQNLNHDAMYWYRQDPGQGLRLIYYSQIVNDFQKGDIAEGYSVSREKKESFPLTVTSAQKNPTAFYLCASSMIAGGSGANVLTFGAGSRLTVL.

The chain combines TRBV19 with TRBJ1-5, with D unclear. V lost 5 bases to trimming and J lost 3 bases, with 5 bases between them. The V gene's germline CDR1 is LNHDA and CDR2 SQIVND (reference sequence). CDR3 length: 12 amino acids. This chain's CDR3 is CASSPHNQPQHF. The DNA of the CDR3 is TGTGCCAGTAGTCCCCACAATCAGCCCCAGCATTTT. The complete variable domain, with remaining parts taken from reference TRBV19 and TRBJ1-5, reads DGGITQSPKYLFRKEGQNVTLSCEQNLNHDAMYWYRQDPGQGLRLIYYSQIVNDFQKGDIAEGYSVSREKKESFPLTVTSAQKNPTAFYLCASSPHNQPQHFGDGTRLSIL.

The rearrangement joins TRBV5-1 to TRBJ2-1; 10 bases align to TRBD2. The CDR3 totals 15 residues. From germline, CDR1 is SGHRS and CDR2 YFSETQ. V dropped 1 base and J dropped 4; count of bases not matched to a gene: 2. CDR3 loop: CASSLTSGEYNEQFF. The CDR3 DNA sequence: TGCGCCAGCAGCTTGACTAGCGGGGAGTACAATGAGCAGTTCTTC.

The chain employs TRBV7-9 and TRBJ1-1, with D perhaps matching TRBD1 (6 bases). This CDR3 contains 14 residues. Trimming removed 5 bases at V and 1 base at J, with 11 bases between. Looked up from germline, CDR1 is SEHNR and CDR2 is FQNEAQ (reference sequence). CDR3 residues: CASSTGTSNTEAFF. The CDR3, as DNA: TGTGCCAGCAGCACCGGGACATCGAACACTGAAGCTTTCTTT. The whole variable domain, filled in from reference TRBV7-9 and TRBJ1-1, reads DTGVSQNPRHKITKRGQNVTFRCDPISEHNRLYWYRQTLGQGPEFLTYFQNEAQLEKSRLLSDRFSAERPKGSFSTLEIQRTEQGDSAMYLCASSTGTSNTEAFFGQGTRLTVV.

The V call is TRBV27, the J call TRBJ2-5, with 8 bases fitting TRBD1. V trimming: 5 bases; J trimming: 3 bases; junction bases outside the gene matches: 5. The CDR3 has 14 amino acids. Germline V gives CDR1 MNHEY, CDR2 SMNVEV (reference sequence). The CDR3 region is CASSTRQGKETQYF. Written as DNA, the CDR3 is TGTGCCAGCAGTACCAGACAGGGGAAAGAGACCCAGTACTTC.

The chain combines TRBV7-2 with TRBJ2-5; 10 bases agree with TRBD2. The germline gives CDR1 SGHTA, CDR2 FQGNSA. The CDR3 is 16 amino acids. J was trimmed by 3 bases and V by 5 bases; bases with no gene match: 9. CDR3 protein: CASSPGGLALKETQYF. DNA of the CDR3: TGTGCCAGCAGCCCTGGGGGACTAGCGTTAAAAGAGACCCAGTACTTC.